This T cell receptor (beta chain) emerged from a study of blood T cells in healthy people across ages. Broader study findings: Both higher diversity and more naive CD4+ cells marked long-lived donors when set against aged donors. Observed TCR beta diversity per million T cells went down as age went up. This fall followed a roughly linear course with age.

The CDR3 is 17 residues long. In regard to this clonotype: Its antigen is unknown.

Then a second PCR, running about 6 to 12 cycles, was carried out with a sample-barcoded 5' primer and a J-beta primer mix. Each cDNA was tagged by a template-switch adaptor containing 12 random nucleotides. TCRdb reprocessed the 5' RACE reads via MiXCR and lists one record per CDR3 protein. This sample has roughly 570,000 distinct CDR3 sequences; approximately 25% occur once, and the top ten carry 18%. Each sample provided at least 6 micrograms of extracted total RNA. V and J are TRBV21-1 and TRBJ2-1; no check of the table's D call, TRBD2, against the DNA was made. TRBV21-1 is deemed a pseudogene. The sequenced sample consisted of blood. The sequence was obtained from a woman aged 65 to 85 in good health. This chain's CDR3 is CASSKERAGNLGDEQFF. The CDR3 DNA is TGTGCCAGCAGCAAAGAGAGGGCAGGGAATTTGGGTGATGAGCAGTTCTTC.